Presented here are 22 T cell receptor beta chains from one specimen sequenced in a study of human T cells and chemical hapten exposure. Time point in this sample: healthy volunteer bleed at 6 weeks. Researchers extracted total RNA from unfractionated whole blood. TCRdb reprocessed the RACE reads with MiXCR, giving one entry per CDR3 protein. This repertoire shows around 47,000 distinct CDR3 sequences, about 4% found once; its top ten account for around 5.7%. Sequenced: whole blood. The origin of the receptors is a human donor in good health. Some clones in this sample may be carry-over from other donors' samples.

In the case of this clonotype: This may stem from a read error, because a much larger clone lies one nucleotide away. The V gene is TRBV12-5, the J gene TRBJ1-2; D unresolved. The CDR3 is made up of 13 amino acids. Germline V gene data show CDR1 as LGHNT and CDR2 as FRNRAP. V lost 3 bases to trimming and J lost 2 bases, with 7 bases between them. The CDR3 here is CASGLDDNYGYTF. The CDR3 DNA sequence: TGTGCTAGTGGTTTAGACGACAACTATGGCTACACCTTC. The variable domain in full, completed from reference TRBV12-5 and TRBJ1-2, reads DARVTQTPRHKVTEMGQEVTMRCQPILGHNTVFWYRQTMMQGLELLAYFRNRAPLDDSGMPKDRFSAEMPDATLATLKIQPSEPRDSAVYFCASGLDDNYGYTFGSGTRLTVV.

This clonotype was seen ten or more times. The chain employs TRBV19 and TRBJ2-7; 10 positions match TRBD1. Germline values: CDR1 LNHDA, CDR2 SQIVND (reference sequence). V dropped 5 bases and J dropped 3; count of bases not matched to a gene: 7. This CDR3 has 15 amino acids. The CDR3 DNA reads TGTGCCAGTAGTCCCGGGGGGACAGGGGACTACGAGCAGTACTTC. Residues: CASSPGGTGDYEQYF.

This clonotype has ten or more counts. The chain links TRBV28 to TRBJ2-6; no clear D. This CDR3 is built from 16 residues. Germline V gene sequence: CDR1 MDHEN, CDR2 SYDVKM. The V end lost 5 bases, the J end lost 4 bases, and 15 bases lay between the germline ends. In DNA form, the CDR3 reads TGTGCCAGCAGTAAGGTGGGGTTGCCCGGGGCCAACGTCCTGACTTTC. Translation: CASSKVGLPGANVLTF.

The table lists this clonotype with many counts. V gene TRBV20-1 combines with J gene TRBJ1-1; D not resolved. The ends were cut back, 2 bases at V and 5 bases at J, with 15 bases in the middle. Germline loops: CDR1 DFQATT, CDR2 SNEGSKA (reference sequence). CDR3 length: 14 amino acids. CDR3 DNA: TGCAGTGCTAGAACCGGTGCGGCGGGGACTGAAGCTTTCTTT. Amino acids: CSARTGAAGTEAFF.

This clonotype was detected ten times or more. The chain couples TRBV5-1 to TRBJ2-1; the D gene is possibly TRBD2 (5 bases). This CDR3 has 16 residues. The germline CDR1 and CDR2 sequences are SGHRS and YFSETQ. V lost 4 bases and J lost 7, with 21 bases in between. CDR3 DNA: TGCGCCAGCAGCCCCAATTTTAGGAGCGGTGGGAATGAGCAGTTCTTC. It encodes CASSPNFRSGGNEQFF.

This clonotype has a handful of counts. V and J are TRBV6-6 and TRBJ2-3, with 9 nucleotides matching TRBD2. V gave up 0 bases and J gave up 2 bases; unmatched junction bases: 3. CDR1 MNHNY and CDR2 SVGAGI come from the germline V gene (reference sequence). This CDR3 has 16 amino acids. The CDR3 DNA reads as TGTGCCAGCAGTTACTCGGCGGGAGGGGTCACAGATACGCAGTATTTT. It specifies CASSYSAGGVTDTQYF.

This clonotype has at least ten counts. The chain combines TRBV6-2 or TRBV6-3 with TRBJ1-5; unclear D gene. The V end was cut by 5 bases, the J end by 2 bases, with 7 bases between. The CDR3 has 13 amino acids. CDR1 and CDR2 (germline): MNHEY, SVGEGT. In DNA form, the CDR3 reads TGTGCCAGCAGTCCATACGGCAATCAGCCCCAGCATTTT. It yields the protein CASSPYGNQPQHF.

This clonotype appeared a few times. This chain connects TRBV24-1 to TRBJ1-2, with 7 nucleotides matching TRBD1. The CDR3 consists of 16 residues. The ends lost 2 bases at V and 0 bases at J; junction bases unmatched: 5. CDR1 is KGHDR, CDR2 SFDVKD, per germline. CDR3 DNA: TGTGCCACCAGTGATTCGGGACAGCCTCCTAACTATGGCTACACCTTC. Translated: CATSDSGQPPNYGYTF.

This clonotype came up many times. The chain joins TRBV6-6 to TRBJ2-5, with 13 bases aligning to TRBD2. The germline gives CDR1 MNHNY, CDR2 SVGAGI (reference sequence). With V trimmed by 4 bases and J by 9 bases, 11 bases remained unmatched. This CDR3 is built from 16 residues. The CDR3 here is CASSLSPTSGRGAQYF. In DNA form, the CDR3 reads TGTGCCAGCAGTTTATCGCCAACTAGCGGGAGGGGGGCCCAGTACTTC.

This clonotype was counted ten times or more. The rearrangement uses TRBV9 and TRBJ2-1; D is undetermined. V lost 0 bases, J lost 7 bases, and 8 bases lay in between. The CDR3 sequence is 13 residues long. Per the germline V gene, CDR1 is SGDLS and CDR2 is YYNGEE. CDR3 in amino acids: CASSVEPGNEQFF. CDR3 nucleotides: TGTGCCAGCAGCGTAGAACCAGGTAATGAGCAGTTCTTC.

There are many counts of this clonotype. The chain carries TRBV30 and TRBJ2-7; D gene unclear. CDR3 length equals 13 residues. The germline gives CDR1 GTSNPN, CDR2 SVGIG (reference sequence). The V end lost 3 bases, the J end lost 6 bases, and 15 bases lay between the germline ends. The CDR3 here is CAWRATAVSEQYF. In DNA form, the CDR3 reads TGTGCCTGGAGGGCCACCGCAGTCTCCGAGCAGTACTTC.

This clonotype occurred many times. The chain uses TRBV4-1 and TRBJ2-5, with D hard to call. V lost 4 bases, J lost 5 bases, and 8 bases lay in between. CDR1 is MGHRA, CDR2 YSYEKL, per germline. CDR3 size: 12 residues. CDR3 nucleotides: TGCGCCAGCAGCCCATCAAGGGAGACCCAGTACTTC. It codes for CASSPSRETQYF.

This clonotype was detected ten times or more. CDR3 loop: CASSPTANYGYTF. DNA of the CDR3: TGTGCCAGCAGCCCGACAGCTAACTATGGCTACACCTTC. The chain carries TRBV7-2 and TRBJ1-2, with TRBD1 as a possible D gene (5 bases). The CDR3 length is 13 residues. Looked up from germline, CDR1 is SGHTA and CDR2 is FQGNSA. Trimming pared 5 bases from V and 0 bases from J, leaving 7 bases between.

By proportion, this clonotype is medium-sized. V usage is TRBV28 and J usage is TRBJ1-1; D gene unclear. The V end was cut by 3 bases, the J end by 2 bases, with 4 bases between. The germline CDR1 and CDR2 sequences are MDHEN and SYDVKM. This CDR3 has 12 amino acids. The CDR3 nucleotides read TGTGCCAGCAGTTTCCGAAACACTGAAGCTTTCTTT. It yields the protein CASSFRNTEAFF.

This clonotype was found many times. V gene TRBV6-2 or TRBV6-3 combines with J gene TRBJ2-5; a weak D match, TRBD1 (6 bases). The V gene lost 8 bases and the J gene lost 0 bases, with 19 bases spanning the gap. Germline-derived CDR1 and CDR2 are MNHEY and SVGEGT. CDR3 size: 16 residues. The CDR3 loop reads CASVLGQPWYQETQYF. CDR3 in DNA: TGTGCCAGCGTTCTTGGACAGCCCTGGTACCAAGAGACCCAGTACTTC.

This clonotype was recorded many times. This rearrangement joins TRBV28 to TRBJ2-4; possibly TRBD1 for D (6 bases). CDR1 is MDHEN and CDR2 is SYDVKM in the germline V gene. Trimming shortened V by 5 bases and J by 8 bases, and 16 bases separated the two germline ends. The CDR3 is made up of 14 amino acids. The CDR3 nucleotides are TGTGCCAGCAGTCCCCGGGACACAGAGGACATTCAGTACTTC. The encoded protein is CASSPRDTEDIQYF.

This clonotype was recorded at least ten times. The V and J genes are TRBV12-3 or TRBV12-4 and TRBJ2-3; the D is unclear. V was trimmed by 8 bases and J by 3 bases, leaving 6 bases between them. There are 11 residues in the CDR3. CDR3 protein: CASRRTDTQYF. In DNA, the CDR3 is TGTGCCAGCCGCCGTACAGATACGCAGTATTTT.

Ten or more counts support this clonotype. The CDR3 sequence: CASSQDHTSGGPQFF. CDR3 sequence (DNA): TGCGCCAGCAGCCAAGATCACACTAGCGGGGGGCCCCAGTTCTTC. V gene TRBV4-1 combines with J gene TRBJ2-1; 12 bases map to TRBD2. Trimming at V came to 0 bases and at J to 13 bases, leaving 7 bases not matched to a gene. Germline CDR1 reads MGHRA; CDR2 reads YSYEKL. The CDR3 is 15 amino acids.

This chain joins TRBV10-2 and TRBJ1-2; tentatively, D is TRBD1 (6 bases). The germline CDR1 and CDR2 sequences are WSHSY and SAAADI. V lost 2 bases, J lost 4 bases, and 11 bases lay in between. This CDR3 has 14 amino acids. The CDR3 region has the DNA TGCGCCAGCAGTGAGAGGGGGGGCCCCTATGGCTACACCTTC. It is translated as CASSERGGPYGYTF.

This clonotype has more than one count but fewer than ten. CDR3: CSASSRGGSSYEQYF. The CDR3 coding sequence is TGCAGTGCTAGTAGTAGGGGCGGGAGCTCCTACGAGCAGTACTTC. The chain joins TRBV20-1 to TRBJ2-7; 7 nucleotides agree with TRBD2. V gave up 3 bases and J gave up 0 bases; unmatched junction bases: 8. The CDR3 sequence is 15 residues long. Germline V gives CDR1 DFQATT, CDR2 SNEGSKA (reference sequence).

This clonotype was observed many times. The chain recombines TRBV20-1 with TRBJ1-2; 9 nucleotides match TRBD1. CDR3 length equals 18 residues. Germline CDR1 is DFQATT and CDR2 is SNEGSKA (reference sequence). After removal of 0 bases from V and 5 bases from J, the junction contained 16 bases not matched to a gene. The CDR3 DNA reads as TGCAGTGCTAGAGATGTTCCGGGACAGGGTTCTTTTGGGTATGGCTACACCTTC. Translating gives CSARDVPGQGSFGYGYTF.

This clonotype was seen ten or more times. The chain couples TRBV18 to TRBJ1-5, with 7 bases matching TRBD1. The germline CDR1 and CDR2 sequences are KGHSH and LQKENI. V gave up 3 bases and J gave up 3 bases; unmatched junction bases: 5. The CDR3 has 15 residues. The CDR3 here is CASSPGQAVNQPQHF. DNA for the CDR3: TGTGCCAGCTCACCCGGACAGGCCGTCAATCAGCCCCAGCATTTT.